This TCR beta chain comes out of a study of T cell repertoires in cytomegalovirus infection (dated by TCRdb to about 2019). At the level of the whole study: Because public TCR beta signatures pointed to carriage of CMV infection together with the matching HLA type, the HLA type of each donor mattered for the analysis.

V and J are truncated by 0 bases and 4 bases respectively, leaving an intervening sequence of 10 bases. From the cysteine up to the phenylalanine, the CDR3 has a length of 15 residues. CDR3 DNA only is kept here, 45 bases in frame from base 1. Per the germline V gene, MNHEY is the CDR1 and SVGEGT is the CDR2. Data came from an Illumina HiSeq 1500. TCRdb trimmed the raw reads at Q25, called clones with MiXCR and kept productive beta chains. Here each entry gathers all rows of one CDR3 protein and keeps the most common genes and DNA. The sample data list some 320,000 distinct CDR3 sequences, and around 9.5% of these were observed just once. The leading ten clones occupy around 4.5% of the sample. Study-level results and caveats: The ex vivo response was dominated by HLA-C-restricted CMV-specific TCR beta clonotypes, which also provided the single most frequent clonotype in two of eight donors. Carriers of CMV infection plus the relevant HLA type were discriminated by the cumulative frequency of public TCR beta family members in the study cohort and in an independent 352-donor cohort.

This clonotype turned up a few times. The clone's antigen remains unknown. No much larger clone exists at a distance of one base, and base qualities are not known. The chain links TRBV6-2 or TRBV6-3 with TRBJ2-1; tentative D gene TRBD1, with 5 bases matching. The source material was PBMCs. The receptor's source is a human donor in good health (CMV status not recorded). Some clones in this sample may be carry-over from other donors' samples. The nucleotide sequence is TGTGCCAGCAGTTACTCCCCGACAGCGTACAATGAGCAGTTCTTC. This encodes CASSYSPTAYNEQFF.